This record covers a single TCR beta chain. As yet, its antigen is unknown. Repertoires were generated with immunoSEQ multiplex PCR, while TCRdb's copy carries only in-frame clones and drops some. The sample has approximately 980,000 clones, over 75% seen once. This sample was included in a study of shared clonotypes between healthy human individuals. On the study more broadly: The study used three CD4 naive, three CD4 memory, two CD8 naive and one CD8 memory plate per donor.

Study conclusions and caveats: Generally, naive subsets (rather than memory subsets) showed larger estimated richness. Generation probability values for non-shared clonotypes were lower than those for clonotypes shared by all four donors.

This TCR was sampled from a man younger than 30 in good health. Specimen: memory CD4+ T cells sorted from blood. The subset was: CD45RA-negative fraction.

The CDR3 protein is CASIWGNTEAFF. The DNA for the CDR3 is TGTGCCAGCATCTGGGGTAACACTGAAGCTTTCTTT. The V call is TRBV2, the J call TRBJ1-1; unclear D gene. The germline V and J ends were trimmed by 7 bases and 2 bases, with 8 bases remaining between them. The CDR3 runs 12 residues. Germline CDR1 and CDR2: SNHLY and FYNNEI.